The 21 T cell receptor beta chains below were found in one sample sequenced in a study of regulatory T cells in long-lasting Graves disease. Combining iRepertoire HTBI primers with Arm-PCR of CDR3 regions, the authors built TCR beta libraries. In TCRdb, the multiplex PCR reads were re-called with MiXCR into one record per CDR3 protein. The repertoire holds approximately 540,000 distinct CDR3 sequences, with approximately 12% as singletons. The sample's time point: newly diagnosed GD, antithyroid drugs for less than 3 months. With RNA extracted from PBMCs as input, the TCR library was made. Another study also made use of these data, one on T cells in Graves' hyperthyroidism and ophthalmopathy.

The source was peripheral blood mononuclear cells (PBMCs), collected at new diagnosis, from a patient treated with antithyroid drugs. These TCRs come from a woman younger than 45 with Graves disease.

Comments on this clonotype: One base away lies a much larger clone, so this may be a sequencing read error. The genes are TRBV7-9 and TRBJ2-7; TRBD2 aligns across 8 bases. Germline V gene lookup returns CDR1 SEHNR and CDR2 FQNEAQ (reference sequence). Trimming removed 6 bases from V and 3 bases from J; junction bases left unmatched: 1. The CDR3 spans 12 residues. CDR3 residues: CASRLADYEQYF. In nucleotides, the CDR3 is TGTGCCAGCAGACTAGCGGACTACGAGCAGTACTTC.

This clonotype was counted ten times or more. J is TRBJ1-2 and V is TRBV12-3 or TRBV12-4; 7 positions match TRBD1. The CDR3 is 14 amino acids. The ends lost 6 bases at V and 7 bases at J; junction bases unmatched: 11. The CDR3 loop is CASRQPRDSPGYTF. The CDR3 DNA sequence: TGTGCCAGCAGACAGCCGCGGGACAGCCCTGGCTACACCTTC.

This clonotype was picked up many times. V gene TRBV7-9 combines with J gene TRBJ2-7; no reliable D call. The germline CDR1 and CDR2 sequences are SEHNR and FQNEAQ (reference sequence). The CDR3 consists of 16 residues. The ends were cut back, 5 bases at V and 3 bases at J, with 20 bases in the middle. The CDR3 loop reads CASSPPAVVSVYEQYF. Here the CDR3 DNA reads TGTGCCAGCAGCCCTCCCGCTGTGGTATCCGTCTACGAGCAGTACTTC.

The CDR3 nucleotides read TGTGCCAGCAGCTTAGCCGCCACCGGGACAGTCTATGGCTACACCTTC. It translates to CASSLAATGTVYGYTF. The rearrangement joins TRBV7-9 to TRBJ1-2, with 7 bases that match TRBD1. The CDR3 has 16 residues. Germline V CDR1 and CDR2: SEHNR, FQNEAQ (reference sequence). Losses at the gene ends were 0 bases for V and 4 bases for J; bases not matched to a gene: 8. Using reference TRBV7-9 and TRBJ1-2 for the parts outside the CDR3, the full variable domain is DTGVSQNPRHKITKRGQNVTFRCDPISEHNRLYWYRQTLGQGPEFLTYFQNEAQLEKSRLLSDRFSAERPKGSFSTLEIQRTEQGDSAMYLCASSLAATGTVYGYTFGSGTRLTVV.

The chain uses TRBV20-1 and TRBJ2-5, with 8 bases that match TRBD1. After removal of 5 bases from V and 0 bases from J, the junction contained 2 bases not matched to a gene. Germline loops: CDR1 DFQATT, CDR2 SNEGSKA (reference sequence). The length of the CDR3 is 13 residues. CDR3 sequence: CSAPDRDQETQYF. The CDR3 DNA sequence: TGCAGTGCTCCGGACAGGGACCAAGAGACCCAGTACTTC.

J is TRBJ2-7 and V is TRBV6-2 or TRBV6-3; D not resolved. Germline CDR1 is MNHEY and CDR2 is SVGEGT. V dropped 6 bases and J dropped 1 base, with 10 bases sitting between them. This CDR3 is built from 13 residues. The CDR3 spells CASSDLASYEQYF. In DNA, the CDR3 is TGTGCCAGCAGCGACCTTGCGTCCTACGAGCAGTACTTC.

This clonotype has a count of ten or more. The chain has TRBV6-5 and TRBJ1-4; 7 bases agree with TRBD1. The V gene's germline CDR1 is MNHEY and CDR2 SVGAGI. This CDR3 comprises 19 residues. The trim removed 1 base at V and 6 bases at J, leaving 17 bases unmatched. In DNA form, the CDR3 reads TGTGCCAGCAGTTACTTCCTCCCGAGACTGACAGGGAGTGATGAAAAACTGTTTTTT. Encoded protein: CASSYFLPRLTGSDEKLFF.

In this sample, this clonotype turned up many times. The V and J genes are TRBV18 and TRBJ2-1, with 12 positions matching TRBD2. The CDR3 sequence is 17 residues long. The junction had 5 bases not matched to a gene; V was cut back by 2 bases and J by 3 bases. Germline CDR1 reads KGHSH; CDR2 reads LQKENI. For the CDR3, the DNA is TGTGCCAGCTCACCATTGACTAGCGGGAGTTTCTACAATGAGCAGTTCTTC. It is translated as CASSPLTSGSFYNEQFF.

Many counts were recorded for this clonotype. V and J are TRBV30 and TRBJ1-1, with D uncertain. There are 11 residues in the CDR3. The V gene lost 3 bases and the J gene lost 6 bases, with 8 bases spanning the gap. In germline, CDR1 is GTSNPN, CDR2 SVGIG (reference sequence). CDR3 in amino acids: CAWRPRPEAFF. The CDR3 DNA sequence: TGTGCCTGGAGGCCGCGGCCTGAAGCTTTCTTT.

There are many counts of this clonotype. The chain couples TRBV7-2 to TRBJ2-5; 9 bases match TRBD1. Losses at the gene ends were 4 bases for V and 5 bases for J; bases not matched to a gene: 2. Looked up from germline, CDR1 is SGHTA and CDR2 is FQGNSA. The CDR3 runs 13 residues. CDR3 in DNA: TGTGCCAGCAGCTCCGGACAGGGGGAGACCCAGTACTTC. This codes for CASSSGQGETQYF.

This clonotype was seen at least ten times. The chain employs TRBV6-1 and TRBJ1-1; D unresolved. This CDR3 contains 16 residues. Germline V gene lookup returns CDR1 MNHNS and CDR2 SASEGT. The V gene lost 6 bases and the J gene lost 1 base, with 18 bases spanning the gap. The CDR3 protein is CASSYYPAGSNTEAFF. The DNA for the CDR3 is TGTGCCAGCAGCTACTACCCTGCAGGTTCGAACACTGAAGCTTTCTTT.

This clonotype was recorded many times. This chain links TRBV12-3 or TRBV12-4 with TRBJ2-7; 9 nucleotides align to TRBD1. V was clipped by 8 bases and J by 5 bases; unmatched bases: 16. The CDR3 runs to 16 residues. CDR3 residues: CASQPNPGQGVHEQYF. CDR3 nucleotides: TGTGCCAGCCAGCCCAATCCGGGACAGGGCGTCCACGAGCAGTACTTC.

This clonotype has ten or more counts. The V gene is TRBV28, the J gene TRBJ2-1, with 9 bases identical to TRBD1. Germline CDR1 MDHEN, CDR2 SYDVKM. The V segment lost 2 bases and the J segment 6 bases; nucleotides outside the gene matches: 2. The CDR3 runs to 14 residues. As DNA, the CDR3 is TGTGCCAGCAGTTTAGGGACAGGGACCAATGAGCAGTTCTTC. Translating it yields CASSLGTGTNEQFF.

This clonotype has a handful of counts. CDR3 nucleotide sequence: TGTGCCAGCAGCTTATCTGGCCGGCGGAATGAGCAGTTCTTC. This encodes CASSLSGRRNEQFF. The rearrangement joins TRBV7-3 to TRBJ2-1; no clear D. The V end lost 2 bases, the J end lost 7 bases, and 12 bases lay between the germline ends. The CDR3 has 14 amino acids. Germline CDR1 and CDR2: SGHTA and FQGTGA.

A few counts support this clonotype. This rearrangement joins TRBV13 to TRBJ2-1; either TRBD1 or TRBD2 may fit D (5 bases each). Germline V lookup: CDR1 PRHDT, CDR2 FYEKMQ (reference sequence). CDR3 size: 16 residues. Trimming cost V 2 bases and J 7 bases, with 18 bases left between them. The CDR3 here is CASSLYWGRVSNEQFF. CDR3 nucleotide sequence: TGTGCCAGCAGCTTATATTGGGGGAGAGTAAGTAATGAGCAGTTCTTC.

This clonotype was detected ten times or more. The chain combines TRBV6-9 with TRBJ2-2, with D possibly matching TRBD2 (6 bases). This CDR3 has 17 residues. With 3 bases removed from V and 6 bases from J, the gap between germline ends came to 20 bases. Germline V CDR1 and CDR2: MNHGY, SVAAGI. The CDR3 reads CASSYGLGGANPGELFF. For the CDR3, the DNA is TGTGCCAGCAGTTACGGCCTGGGGGGTGCTAACCCCGGGGAGCTGTTTTTT.

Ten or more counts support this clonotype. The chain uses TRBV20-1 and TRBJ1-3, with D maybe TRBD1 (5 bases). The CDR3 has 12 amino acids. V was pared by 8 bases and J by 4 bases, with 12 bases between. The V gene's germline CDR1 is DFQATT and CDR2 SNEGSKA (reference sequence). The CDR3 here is CSWEGPGNTIYF. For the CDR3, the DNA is TGCAGTTGGGAGGGGCCAGGAAACACCATATATTTT.

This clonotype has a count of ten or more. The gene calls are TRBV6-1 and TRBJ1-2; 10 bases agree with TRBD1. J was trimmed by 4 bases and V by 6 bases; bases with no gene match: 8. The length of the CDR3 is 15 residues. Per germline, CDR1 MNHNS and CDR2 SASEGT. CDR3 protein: CASRIPGQGFYGYTF. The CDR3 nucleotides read TGTGCCAGCAGAATACCGGGACAGGGGTTCTATGGCTACACCTTC.

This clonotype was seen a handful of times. The CDR3, as DNA: TGTGCCAGCAGCCCCCCGGGGTCACTAGCGAATGAGCAGTTCTTC. Residues: CASSPPGSLANEQFF. The chain employs TRBV5-4 and TRBJ2-1; 7 nucleotides line up with TRBD2. This CDR3 has 15 residues. Germline values: CDR1 SGHNT, CDR2 YYREEE (reference sequence). The ends lost 4 bases at V and 7 bases at J; junction bases unmatched: 11.

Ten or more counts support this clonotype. CDR3: CASSYSAYSNQPQHF. CDR3 coding DNA: TGTGCCAGCAGTTACTCAGCCTATAGCAATCAGCCCCAGCATTTT. The V call is TRBV6-5, the J call TRBJ1-5; D gene unclear. The CDR3 has 15 amino acids. V was clipped by 0 bases and J by 0 bases, with 6 bases between them. Germline-derived CDR1 and CDR2 are MNHEY and SVGAGI.

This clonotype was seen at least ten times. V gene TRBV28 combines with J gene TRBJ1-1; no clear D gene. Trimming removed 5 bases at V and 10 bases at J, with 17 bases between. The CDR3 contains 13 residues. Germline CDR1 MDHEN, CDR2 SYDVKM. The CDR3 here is CASSPHPPDRAFF. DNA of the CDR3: TGTGCCAGCAGTCCCCATCCCCCGGACCGAGCTTTCTTT.